These 25 T cell receptor beta chains were sequenced from one sample in a study of blood T cell repertoires in COVID-19. Here immunoSEQ multiplex PCR was the method, and the copy in TCRdb shows in-frame clones only, minus some. The sample records 80,000 or so clones, around 92% being singletons. Sequences were obtained from peripheral blood. The receptors were gathered from a woman aged 50 to 60 in a cohort sampled during active COVID-19.

The chain recombines TRBV6-1 with TRBJ1-5; D perhaps matches TRBD1 (5 bases). The V and J ends lost 2 bases and 4 bases respectively, with 9 bases between them. CDR1 is MNHNS and CDR2 is SASEGT in the germline V gene. The CDR3 loop spans 14 amino acids. CDR3 loop: CASSEPGGNQPQHF. The CDR3 DNA reads as TGTGCCAGCAGTGAACCCGGGGGGAATCAGCCCCAGCATTTT.

V and J are TRBV11-2 and TRBJ2-7; 10 nucleotides agree with TRBD1. V shed 1 base, J shed 6 bases, and the junction held 9 bases outside the gene matches. Germline values: CDR1 SGHAT, CDR2 FQNNGV. CDR3 length: 16 amino acids. Here the CDR3 DNA reads TGTGCCAGCAGCTTAGCTGAATCGACAGGGGGCGGCGAGCAGTACTTC. Protein product: CASSLAESTGGGEQYF. Full variable domain (outside the CDR3, taken from reference TRBV11-2 and TRBJ2-7): EAGVAQSPRYKIIEKRQSVAFWCNPISGHATLYWYQQILGQGPKLLIQFQNNGVVDDSQLPKDRFSAERLKGVDSTLKIQPAKLEDSAVYLCASSLAESTGGGEQYFGPGTRLTVT.

The V call is TRBV29-1, the J call TRBJ2-5, with 9 nucleotides matching TRBD1. This CDR3 region has 13 residues. The germline CDR1 and CDR2 sequences are SQVTM and ANQGSEA. With V trimmed by 6 bases and J by 4 bases, 6 bases remained unmatched. The CDR3 spells CSVGQGLIETQYF. CDR3 coding DNA: TGCAGCGTGGGACAGGGCTTGATAGAGACCCAGTACTTC.

The chain uses TRBV19 and TRBJ1-5; D unclear. The CDR3 covers 17 residues. Trimming took off 4 bases at V and 1 base at J, with 17 bases between the two ends. CDR1 is LNHDA, CDR2 SQIVND, per germline (reference sequence). The CDR3 nucleotides are TGTGCCAGTAGTACATTATCAGACATTGGGAGCAATCAGCCCCAGCATTTT. It specifies CASSTLSDIGSNQPQHF.

This clone was observed once. The V call is TRBV6-2 or TRBV6-3, the J call TRBJ2-7; D possibly corresponds to TRBD2 (6 bases). Germline assignment: CDR1 MNHEY and CDR2 SVGEGT. The ends were cut back, 5 bases at V and 1 base at J, with 12 bases in the middle. The CDR3 runs to 14 residues. CDR3 nucleotides: TGTGCCAGCAGTGTCCGGGACTTTTCCTACGAGCAGTACTTC. Amino acids: CASSVRDFSYEQYF.

This clone came up once. V usage is TRBV7-9 and J usage is TRBJ2-3; 7 nucleotides line up with TRBD1. From germline, CDR1 is SEHNR and CDR2 FQNEAQ (reference sequence). The CDR3 runs to 17 residues. The V segment lost 5 bases and the J segment 1 base; nucleotides outside the gene matches: 12. The DNA of the CDR3 is TGTGCCAGCAGCCTCGGGGTTAGGGGGCTGGGCACAGATACGCAGTATTTT. Translating it yields CASSLGVRGLGTDTQYF.

This clone was detected only a few times. The V gene is TRBV4-2, the J gene TRBJ2-7, with 13 bases identical to TRBD2. This CDR3 comprises 17 residues. Germline V CDR1 and CDR2: LGHNA, YNFKEQ. The ends lost 0 bases at V and 4 bases at J; junction bases unmatched: 6. CDR3 sequence reads: CASSQDSGLAGFYEQYF. The CDR3 coding sequence is TGTGCCAGCAGCCAAGATTCGGGACTAGCGGGATTTTACGAGCAGTACTTC.

The CDR3 protein is CASSAQAGGIPFF. The DNA of the CDR3 is TGTGCCAGCTCAGCTCAGGCTGGCGGGATTCCGTTCTTC. The rearrangement links TRBV18 to TRBJ2-1; D possibly corresponds to TRBD2 (6 bases). The germline gives CDR1 KGHSH, CDR2 LQKENI. CDR3 size: 13 residues. V shed 5 bases and J shed 15 bases, with 20 bases lying between them.

This clone was detected a few times. The gene calls are TRBV7-9 and TRBJ1-2; 8 positions match TRBD1. Unmatched junction bases numbered 9, after V lost 3 bases and J lost 6 bases. Germline CDR1 and CDR2: SEHNR and FQNEAQ (reference sequence). This CDR3 spans 15 amino acids. The CDR3 bases are TGTGCCAGCAGCTTTTCGGACAGGGTGAGGAATGGCTACACCTTC. It codes for CASSFSDRVRNGYTF.

This clone was recorded a few times. V usage is TRBV5-1 and J usage is TRBJ1-6; D unresolved. Deletions cut 4 bases from V and 3 bases from J, with 11 bases between. CDR3 length equals 15 residues. CDR1 and CDR2 (germline): SGHRS, YFSETQ. Here the CDR3 reads CASSPVPDYNSPLHF. The DNA of the CDR3 is TGCGCCAGCAGCCCAGTGCCAGACTATAATTCACCCCTCCACTTT. Looking up the rest from reference TRBV5-1 and TRBJ1-6 gives the full variable domain: KAGVTQTPRYLIKTRGQQVTLSCSPISGHRSVSWYQQTPGQGLQFLFEYFSETQRNKGNFPGRFSGRQFSNSRSEMNVSTLELGDSALYLCASSPVPDYNSPLHFGNGTRLTVT.

This chain connects TRBV7-8 to TRBJ2-1; maybe TRBD2 (6 bases). The CDR3 contains 16 residues. Germline CDR1 and CDR2: SGHVS and FQNEAQ. Trimming shortened V by 2 bases and J by 7 bases, and 18 bases separated the two germline ends. DNA of the CDR3: TGTGCCAGCAGCTTACGGATTGCGGGATTGGGGAATGAGCAGTTCTTC. Amino acids: CASSLRIAGLGNEQFF.

This clone appeared a few times. The genes are TRBV2 and TRBJ1-2; 8 nucleotides agree with TRBD1. This CDR3 comprises 14 residues. Germline values: CDR1 SNHLY, CDR2 FYNNEI. J was trimmed by 1 base and V by 7 bases; bases with no gene match: 5. CDR3 coding DNA: TGTGCCAGCACTAAAGACAGGGGTAACTATGGCTACACCTTC. As protein: CASTKDRGNYGYTF.

The chain uses TRBV19 and TRBJ2-6, with TRBD1 as a possible D gene (5 bases). Trimming shortened V by 6 bases and J by 1 base, and 13 bases separated the two germline ends. The CDR3 consists of 16 residues. Per germline, CDR1 LNHDA and CDR2 SQIVND (reference sequence). The CDR3 sequence is CASRADTLSGANVLTF. Here the CDR3 DNA reads TGTGCCAGTAGGGCGGACACGCTATCTGGGGCCAACGTCCTGACTTTC.

CDR3 protein: CASSLRPSTGGLEGTEAFF. For the CDR3, the DNA is TGTGCCAGCAGCTTACGCCCGAGTACAGGGGGGTTAGAGGGCACTGAAGCTTTCTTT. The chain carries TRBV7-6 and TRBJ1-1, with 8 bases matching TRBD1. The CDR3 extends over 19 amino acids. With V trimmed by 2 bases and J by 4 bases, 18 bases remained unmatched. Germline loops: CDR1 SGHVS, CDR2 FNYEAQ.

V usage is TRBV6-4 and J usage is TRBJ2-3; TRBD2 is a possible D gene (6 bases). The CDR3 is 14 amino acids. Germline CDR1 MRHNA, CDR2 SNTAGT. V was trimmed by 0 bases and J by 4 bases, leaving 8 bases between them. CDR3 loop: CASSDSTRPDTQYF. The DNA of the CDR3 is TGTGCCAGCAGTGACTCGACTAGACCAGATACGCAGTATTTT.

The chain carries TRBV7-9 and TRBJ2-1; 7 bases are shared with TRBD2. Trimming at V came to 6 bases and at J to 12 bases, leaving 14 bases not matched to a gene. From germline, CDR1 is SEHNR and CDR2 FQNEAQ (reference sequence). CDR3 length: 14 amino acids. The CDR3 DNA reads TGTGCCAGCAGACAAAGCGGGGATTCAAGGGGGCAGTTCTTC. Amino acid sequence: CASRQSGDSRGQFF.

The chain carries TRBV5-4 and TRBJ2-1, with D perhaps matching TRBD2 (6 bases). Germline-derived CDR1 and CDR2 are SGHNT and YYREEE (reference sequence). The CDR3 is made up of 15 amino acids. The V and J ends lost 4 bases and 14 bases respectively, with 25 bases between them. The CDR3 loop is CASSGTGVLMGTEFF. The CDR3 coding sequence is TGTGCCAGCAGCGGCACGGGGGTTTTGATGGGCACGGAGTTCTTC. The variable domain in full, completed from reference TRBV5-4 and TRBJ2-1, reads ETGVTQSPTHLIKTRGQQVTLRCSSQSGHNTVSWYQQALGQGPQFIFQYYREEENGRGNFPPRFSGLQFPNYSSELNVNALELDDSALYLCASSGTGVLMGTEFFGPGTRLTVL.

This clone turned up a few times. V usage is TRBV30 and J usage is TRBJ1-2, with TRBD1 matching over 8 bases. The germline V gene has CDR1 GTSNPN and CDR2 SVGIG (reference sequence). The CDR3 length is 14 residues. Losses at the gene ends were 1 base for V and 1 base for J; bases not matched to a gene: 2. The CDR3 loop reads CAWSGDRYNYGYTF. The CDR3 DNA reads as TGTGCCTGGAGTGGGGACAGGTATAACTATGGCTACACCTTC.

The chain couples TRBV19 to TRBJ2-7, with D maybe TRBD2 (6 bases). Trimming pared 1 base from V and 7 bases from J, leaving 11 bases between. This CDR3 comprises 13 residues. Germline V gives CDR1 LNHDA, CDR2 SQIVND (reference sequence). The CDR3 DNA reads as TGTGCCAGTAGTATAGGAGGTAGCGGAGAGCAGTACTTC. Translated, it gives CASSIGGSGEQYF. Looking up the rest from reference TRBV19 and TRBJ2-7 gives the full variable domain: DGGITQSPKYLFRKEGQNVTLSCEQNLNHDAMYWYRQDPGQGLRLIYYSQIVNDFQKGDIAEGYSVSREKKESFPLTVTSAQKNPTAFYLCASSIGGSGEQYFGPGTRLTVT.

The chain is built from TRBV5-1 and TRBJ2-3; D is ambiguous. V lost 2 bases and J lost 2, with 9 bases in between. Germline loops: CDR1 SGHRS, CDR2 YFSETQ. This CDR3 has 14 amino acids. CDR3 nucleotides: TGCGCCAGCAGCTTAGAGAAATCCACAGATACGCAGTATTTT. Translating gives CASSLEKSTDTQYF.

This sequence joins TRBV19 and TRBJ2-1; TRBD2 matches at 11 bases. Germline V gene data show CDR1 as LNHDA and CDR2 as SQIVND (reference sequence). The CDR3 consists of 17 residues. V gave up 7 bases and J gave up 7 bases; unmatched junction bases: 15. The CDR3 reads CASTRTSGYVLGNEQFF. CDR3 nucleotide sequence: TGTGCCAGTACCAGGACTAGCGGGTATGTCCTGGGGAATGAGCAGTTCTTC.

The chain links TRBV6-5 to TRBJ2-7; 8 positions match TRBD2. V trimming: 8 bases; J trimming: 6 bases; junction bases outside the gene matches: 12. Germline V gene lookup returns CDR1 MNHEY and CDR2 SVGAGI. The CDR3 has 14 amino acids. The CDR3 here is CASQTPGLDGEQYF. For the CDR3, the DNA is TGTGCCAGCCAAACTCCGGGACTAGACGGCGAGCAGTACTTC.

This chain links TRBV7-3 with TRBJ1-4; TRBD1 is a possible D gene (5 bases). This CDR3 is 15 amino acids long. Trimming left V 5 bases short and J 10 bases short, with 20 bases between. The germline gives CDR1 SGHTA, CDR2 FQGTGA. CDR3 amino acids: CASSPSRAFTGKLFF. The CDR3 DNA reads as TGTGCCAGCAGCCCCTCTAGGGCCTTCACAGGAAAACTGTTTTTT.

The V and J genes are TRBV13 and TRBJ2-2, with 13 bases fitting TRBD2. Germline CDR1 and CDR2: PRHDT and FYEKMQ (reference sequence). This CDR3 spans 19 amino acids. The junction had 12 bases not matched to a gene; V was cut back by 5 bases and J by 3 bases. The CDR3 DNA reads TGTGCCAGCAGCCCGGTTCCCGGGACTAGCGGGACCTACACCGGGGAGCTGTTTTTT. Translated, it gives CASSPVPGTSGTYTGELFF.

The chain combines TRBV3-1 (or the pseudogene TRBV3-2) with TRBJ2-5; 9 bases line up with TRBD2. The CDR3 runs to 15 residues. The junction had 10 bases not matched to a gene; V was cut back by 4 bases and J by 7 bases. Germline V CDR1 and CDR2: LGHDT, YNNKEL (reference sequence). Here the CDR3 DNA reads TGTGCCAGCAGCCCTAGCGGGGAGCTCCCCGGGACCCAGTACTTC. Translated: CASSPSGELPGTQYF.